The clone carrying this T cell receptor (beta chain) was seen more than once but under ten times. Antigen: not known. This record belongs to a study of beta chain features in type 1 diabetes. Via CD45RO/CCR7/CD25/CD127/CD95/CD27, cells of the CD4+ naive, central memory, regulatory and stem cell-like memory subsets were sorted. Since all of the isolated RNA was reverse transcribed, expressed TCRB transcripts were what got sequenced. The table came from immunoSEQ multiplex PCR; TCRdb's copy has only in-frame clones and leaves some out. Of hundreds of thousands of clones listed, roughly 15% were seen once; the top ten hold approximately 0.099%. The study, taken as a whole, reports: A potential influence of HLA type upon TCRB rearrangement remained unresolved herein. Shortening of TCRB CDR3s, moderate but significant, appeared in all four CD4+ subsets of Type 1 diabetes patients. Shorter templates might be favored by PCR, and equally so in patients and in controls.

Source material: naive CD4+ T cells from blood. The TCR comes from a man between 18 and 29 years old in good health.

The CDR3: CASSERGQGREKLFF. CDR3 coding DNA: TGTGCCAGCAGCGAAAGGGGACAGGGGCGTGAAAAACTGTTTTTT. The chain links TRBV7-9 to TRBJ1-4; 10 bases agree with TRBD1. V lost 5 bases, J lost 7 bases, and 7 bases stayed unmatched. Germline V gene sequence: CDR1 SEHNR, CDR2 FQNEAQ (reference sequence). The CDR3 length is 15 residues.